The T cell receptor beta chain described here comes from a study of blood T cells in healthy people across ages. Study in general: For every two T cells, template switching captured about one barcoded beta molecule. Points from the study as a whole: Naive CD4+ cell counts and diversity both ran higher in long-lived than in aged donors. Unsorted PBMCs prevented conclusive naive versus antigen-experienced comparison. It was not known whether donors were CMV positive (a possible confounder of expanded clonotype changes).

Notes on this clonotype: The antigen is unknown.

Alongside a J-beta primer mix, a sample-barcoded 5' primer served in a second PCR lasting about 7 to 11 cycles. TCRdb independently ran MiXCR on the 5' RACE reads; one entry per CDR3 protein. The data contain about a million distinct CDR3 sequences, around 49% of them seen just once; the ten biggest clones take up 10% to 15%. This sequence originates from a man in his thirties or forties in good health. The sequenced material came from blood.

This chain's CDR3 is CASSLPTGQAYEQYF. CDR3 bases: TGTGCCAGCAGCTTACCGACAGGGCAAGCCTACGAGCAGTACTTC. V gene TRBV7-3 combines with J gene TRBJ2-7; 7 nucleotides match TRBD1. Germline lookup yields CDR1 SGHTA and CDR2 FQGTGA. V dropped 2 bases and J dropped 2; count of bases not matched to a gene: 6. CDR3 length: 15 residues.